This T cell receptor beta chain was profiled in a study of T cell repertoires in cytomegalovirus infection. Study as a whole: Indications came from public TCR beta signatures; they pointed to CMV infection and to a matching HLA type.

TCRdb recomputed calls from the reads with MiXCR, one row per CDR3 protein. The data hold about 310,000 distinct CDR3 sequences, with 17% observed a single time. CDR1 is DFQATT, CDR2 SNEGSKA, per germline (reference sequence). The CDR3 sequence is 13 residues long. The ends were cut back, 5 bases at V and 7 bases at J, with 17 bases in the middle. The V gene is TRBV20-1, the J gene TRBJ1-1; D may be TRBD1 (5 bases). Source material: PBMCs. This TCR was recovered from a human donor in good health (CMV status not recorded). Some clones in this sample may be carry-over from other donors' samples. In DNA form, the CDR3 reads TGCAGTGCTGGGGGGACTCCCCAGGGTGAAGCTTTCTTT. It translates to CSAGGTPQGEAFF.